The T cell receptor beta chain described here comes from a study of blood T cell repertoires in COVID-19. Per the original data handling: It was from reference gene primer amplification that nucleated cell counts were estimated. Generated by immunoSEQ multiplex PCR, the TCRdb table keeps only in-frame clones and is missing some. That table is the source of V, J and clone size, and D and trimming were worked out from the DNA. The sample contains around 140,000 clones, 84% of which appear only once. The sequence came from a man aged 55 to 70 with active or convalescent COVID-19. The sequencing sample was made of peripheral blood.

The CDR3 DNA reads TGTGCCAGCAGCCCCGGGTCCTTCACAGATACGCAGTATTTT. It yields the protein CASSPGSFTDTQYF. J is TRBJ2-3 and V is TRBV7-7; D unresolved. CDR1 SSHAT and CDR2 FNYEAQ come from the germline V gene (reference sequence). V was shortened by 5 bases and J by 2 bases, with 11 bases between the two germline ends. The CDR3 contains 14 residues.